This TCR beta chain was identified in a study of T cell responses to AZD1222 COVID-19 vaccine. The table came from immunoSEQ multiplex PCR; TCRdb's copy has only in-frame clones and leaves some out. Of 200,000 to 250,000 clones in the sample, approximately 94% were seen once. CDR1 and CDR2 from the germline V gene are LNHNV and YYDKDF (reference sequence). The CDR3 totals 13 residues. Study findings and constraints: Donors were chiefly white British, with a greater number of females, and clonal diversity was perhaps underestimated. Nearly half of spike-specific TCRs reportedly target unmutated variant regions. There were vaccine-associated CD4 TCRs across spike, dominant at 160-218 and 743-854. The study identified only a handful of AZD1222 recipients as seropositive at baseline.

Comments on this clone: The antigen remains unidentified.

The starting material was peripheral blood, obtained 28 days after the second dose of the MenACWY control vaccine. The source is an adult who received the MenACWY meningococcal vaccine as a control. This rearrangement joins TRBV15 to TRBJ2-7, with TRBD1 as a possible D gene (6 bases). The CDR3 sequence: CATQGRTSYEQYF. The CDR3, as DNA: TGTGCGACACAGGGACGTACTTCCTACGAGCAGTACTTC.